Sequencing of this T cell receptor (beta chain) was carried out in a study of cytomegalovirus exposure and HLA in healthy donors. The count of this clone is one. Use of 60 Vbeta and 13 Jbeta primers characterized the PCR. Clones were read by immunoSEQ multiplex PCR, and TCRdb kept only the in-frame ones, dropping some. The sample yields some 77,000 clones, around 80% seen once. The CDR3 consists of 13 residues. Trimming pared 4 bases from V and 3 bases from J, leaving 9 bases between. The germline CDR1 and CDR2 sequences are SGHVS and FQNEAQ. Sequencing was performed on PBMCs. The chain combines TRBV7-8 with TRBJ2-5, with D possibly matching TRBD2 (6 bases). This TCR was sampled from a man in his thirties or forties in good health and CMV-seronegative. The chain's CDR3 is CASSSGRKETQYF. As DNA, the CDR3 is TGTGCCAGCAGCTCCGGGAGAAAAGAGACCCAGTACTTC. The full variable domain, completed using reference TRBV7-8 and TRBJ2-5, is GAGVSQSPRYKVAKRGQDVALRCDPISGHVSLFWYQQALGQGPEFLTYFQNEAQLDKSGLPSDRFFAERPEGSVSTLKIQRTQQEDSAVYLCASSSGRKETQYFGPGTRLLVL.